This T cell receptor (beta chain) was retrieved from a study of vaccination and CD4 T cells after COVID-19. Germline CDR1 reads MNHEY; CDR2 reads SVGAGI. The CDR3 sequence is 18 residues long. V shed 0 bases and J 6 bases; nucleotides not matched to a gene: 11. Sequencing of DNA taken from cultured CD4+ T cells relied on the Oncomine TCR Beta short-read assay. In TCRdb, the PCR reads were re-called with MiXCR into one record per CDR3 protein. Of over 20,000 distinct CDR3 sequences in the sample, around a third were seen once. The time point here: late sampling 161 to 241 days after vaccination in a few convalescent patients. This sample's treatment: approximately 10-day PBMC culture with coronavirus spike peptide pools or control peptides (ViraFEST assay). In the case of this clonotype: Its specificity is not known.

The clonotype originates from a human donor who had recovered from COVID-19. Sample: CD4+ T cells from blood, cultured in vitro, taken about 7 months after SARS-CoV-2 vaccination. The V and J genes are TRBV6-5 and TRBJ2-5; 12 bases are a match to TRBD2. The CDR3 sequence is CASSYSASGRAGMQTQYF. Written as DNA, the CDR3 is TGTGCCAGCAGTTACTCGGCTAGCGGGAGGGCCGGTATGCAGACCCAGTACTTC.